This entry is about one T cell receptor beta chain. The RNA, roughly 0.5 to 1 ug, was put through reverse transcription using random hexamers. The immunoSEQ assay covered 54 Vbeta and 13 Jbeta segments for CDR3. TCRdb reanalysed the immunoSEQ multiplex PCR reads using MiXCR and keeps one entry per CDR3 protein. Among more than 65,000 distinct CDR3 sequences, approximately 95% were seen once, and the ten largest hold roughly 0.46%. The sample is drawn from a study of CD8 T cells in Susac syndrome. Negative isolation was applied to CD8+ and CD4+ T cells, and FACS enrichment was applied to TEMRA cells. J gave up 4 bases and V 0 bases, and 3 bases lay outside the gene matches. Germline V lookup: CDR1 GTSNPN, CDR2 SVGIG (reference sequence). CDR3 length: 13 residues.

The chain links TRBV30 to TRBJ2-7; 7 bases agree with TRBD1. Sample: CD8+ T cells from PBMCs. The receptor's source is a human donor with Susac syndrome. The chain's CDR3 is CAWSVQGVYEQYF. The CDR3 DNA reads as TGTGCCTGGAGTGTCCAGGGGGTGTACGAGCAGTACTTC.